One sample yielded the 30 T cell receptor beta chains listed below, sequenced in a study of T cell repertoires in cytomegalovirus infection (dated by TCRdb to between 2018 and 2021). For these receptors, no antigen is known. The sample's treatment or condition, from its label and the paper: in vitro stimulation with specific CMV peptide epitopes to enrich CMV-specific T cells. Sequencing relied on an Illumina HiSeq 1500. TCRdb cleaned the public reads at Q25 with fastp, built clones with MiXCR and kept in-frame beta chains. CDR3 protein sequences are deduplicated, and each keeps its most common genes and DNA. Here the sample has hundreds of thousands of distinct CDR3 sequences; roughly 30% occur a single time. Of the sample, more than 12% falls within the top ten clones. The sequenced sample was cultured CD8+ T cells from PBMCs, obtained from culture after CMV antigen stimulation. Receptors originate from a human donor in good health (CMV status not recorded). Some clones in this sample may be carry-over from other donors' samples.

The sample holds a few counts of this clonotype. J is TRBJ2-7 and V is TRBV2, with no clear D. Germline values: CDR1 SNHLY, CDR2 FYNNEI. The ends were cut back, 7 bases at V and 0 bases at J, with 13 bases in the middle. The CDR3 contains 14 residues. DNA of the CDR3: TGTGCCAGCACTACCACAGCCCTCTCCTACGAGCAGTACTTC. Protein: CASTTTALSYEQYF. Complete variable domain (other parts from reference TRBV2 and TRBJ2-7): EPEVTQTPSHQVTQMGQEVILRCVPISNHLYFYWYRQILGQKVEFLVSFYNNEISEKSEIFDDQFSVERPDGSNFTLKIRSTKLEDSAMYFCASTTTALSYEQYFGPGTRLTVT.

The table lists this clonotype with a few counts. The V call is TRBV4-3, the J call TRBJ2-2; D possibly corresponds to TRBD1 (5 bases). Between the trimmed V and J ends, which lost 1 base and 8 bases, there was a span of 17 bases. Germline values: CDR1 LGHNA, CDR2 YSLEER. The CDR3 loop spans 16 amino acids. CDR3 sequence reads: CASSQVGPIGAGELFF. Written as DNA, the CDR3 is TGCGCCAGCAGCCAAGTGGGGCCTATAGGAGCGGGGGAGCTGTTTTTT.

This clonotype has just a few counts. This chain joins TRBV7-4 and TRBJ1-2, with D possibly being TRBD1 (6 bases). The V gene's germline CDR1 is SGHVT and CDR2 SQSDAQ. The CDR3 extends over 14 amino acids. V was pared by 0 bases and J by 4 bases, with 9 bases between. The DNA for the CDR3 is TGTGCCAGCAGCTTAGCGGACAGATCCTATGGCTACACCTTC. This gives the protein CASSLADRSYGYTF.

A word on this clonotype: This sequence may be a read error, since a much larger clone differs from it by one base. The chain uses TRBV10-3 and TRBJ1-2; D may be TRBD1 (6 bases). Deletions cut 8 bases from V and 4 bases from J, with 8 bases between. From germline, CDR1 is ENHRY and CDR2 SYGVKD. This CDR3 has 11 amino acids. DNA for the CDR3: TGTGCCATCTCAGGGGCCTATGGCTACACCTTC. Translated: CAISGAYGYTF.

This chain connects TRBV10-2 to TRBJ1-3; D unresolved. In germline, CDR1 is WSHSY, CDR2 SAAADI. V dropped 8 bases and J dropped 1 base, with 24 bases sitting between them. The length of the CDR3 is 18 residues. CDR3 loop: CASASSESWRLSGNTIYF. The CDR3 nucleotides are TGCGCCAGCGCCAGCAGTGAGTCGTGGCGGTTGTCTGGAAACACCATATATTTT.

This clonotype was detected many times. The chain couples TRBV7-2 to TRBJ1-1; 7 bases fit TRBD1. V lost 5 bases and J lost 1; bases outside the gene matches: 16. Per the germline V gene, CDR1 is SGHTA and CDR2 is FQGNSA. There are 18 residues in the CDR3. The CDR3 DNA reads TGTGCCAGCAGCCCCGGCAGGGGGATCGCGCTGGGGAACACTGAAGCTTTCTTT. It is translated as CASSPGRGIALGNTEAFF.

This clonotype was counted only a few times. The gene calls are TRBV7-2 and TRBJ2-5, with 9 positions matching TRBD1. Trimming took 5 bases from V and 2 from J; bases not matched to a gene: 12. CDR1 and CDR2 (germline): SGHTA, FQGNSA. The CDR3 is 17 amino acids. CDR3 protein: CASSTPRDREEQETQYF. The CDR3 DNA is TGTGCCAGCAGCACTCCCCGGGACAGGGAGGAACAAGAGACCCAGTACTTC.

The rearrangement uses TRBV7-6 and TRBJ1-2; possibly TRBD1 for D (5 bases). Germline assignment: CDR1 SGHVS and CDR2 FNYEAQ. Trimming pared 5 bases from V and 5 bases from J, leaving 18 bases between. The CDR3 runs 15 residues. CDR3 amino acids: CASSPGPRAPYGYTF. As DNA, the CDR3 is TGTGCCAGCAGCCCGGGACCTCGAGCCCCTTATGGCTACACCTTC.

The V and J genes are TRBV7-6 and TRBJ1-2; 12 nucleotides agree with TRBD1. The CDR3 covers 15 residues. Looked up from germline, CDR1 is SGHVS and CDR2 is FNYEAQ. V trimming: 1 base; J trimming: 8 bases; junction bases outside the gene matches: 5. CDR3 protein: CASSLEGTGGAGYTF. DNA of the CDR3: TGTGCCAGCAGCTTAGAAGGGACAGGGGGCGCCGGCTACACCTTC.

The chain uses TRBV20-1 and TRBJ2-4; D ambiguous. The CDR3 is 15 residues long. With 1 base removed from V and 0 bases from J, the gap between germline ends came to 10 bases. CDR1 is DFQATT, CDR2 SNEGSKA, per germline (reference sequence). The CDR3 protein is CSARALTLAKNIQYF. The CDR3 DNA reads TGCAGTGCTAGAGCCCTCACTCTAGCCAAAAACATTCAGTACTTC.

The chain has TRBV19 and TRBJ1-1, with D possibly TRBD1 on 6 matching bases. The V end was cut by 3 bases, the J end by 4 bases, with 12 bases between. This CDR3 spans 14 amino acids. From germline, CDR1 is LNHDA and CDR2 SQIVND (reference sequence). CDR3: CASSIPGVSTEAFF. CDR3 nucleotide sequence: TGTGCCAGTAGTATTCCAGGGGTGAGCACTGAAGCTTTCTTT.

This rearrangement joins TRBV12-3 or TRBV12-4 to TRBJ2-7; D is possibly TRBD1 or TRBD2 (5 bases each). V lost 3 bases, J lost 4 bases, and 16 bases lay in between. The CDR3 has 15 residues. The CDR3 nucleotides are TGTGCCAGCAGTTTCGGACAACCTCCGGGGTACGAGCAGTACTTC. Protein: CASSFGQPPGYEQYF.

The V gene is TRBV6-1, the J gene TRBJ2-7; 9 bases line up with TRBD1. J lost 3 bases, V lost 4 bases, and 7 bases had no gene match. Germline CDR1 and CDR2: MNHNS and SASEGT. The CDR3 covers 15 residues. The CDR3 region is CASSGPGQGDYEQYF. CDR3 nucleotide sequence: TGTGCCAGCAGTGGACCGGGACAGGGAGACTACGAGCAGTACTTC.

This clonotype was found many times. J is TRBJ2-3 and V is TRBV7-9; 7 bases map to TRBD1. The CDR3 extends over 16 amino acids. The germline CDR1 and CDR2 sequences are SEHNR and FQNEAQ (reference sequence). The ends lost 5 bases at V and 7 bases at J; junction bases unmatched: 15. CDR3 coding DNA: TGTGCCAGCAGCCCAAGACAGGGACCCTTCGGGTATACGCAGTATTTT. Translated, it gives CASSPRQGPFGYTQYF.

This clonotype has only one observation. The gene calls are TRBV7-8 and TRBJ1-4; D perhaps matches TRBD1 (6 bases). Trimming took off 5 bases at V and 3 bases at J, with 16 bases between the two ends. Per the germline V gene, CDR1 is SGHVS and CDR2 is FQNEAQ. There are 16 residues in the CDR3. The CDR3 nucleotides read TGTGCCAGCAGCAAGGACCAGGGGTCGGCTAATGAAAAACTGTTTTTT. It translates to CASSKDQGSANEKLFF.

The V gene is TRBV7-9, the J gene TRBJ2-2, with TRBD1 matching over 12 bases. V lost 5 bases, J lost 6 bases, and 7 bases stayed unmatched. The V gene's germline CDR1 is SEHNR and CDR2 FQNEAQ (reference sequence). The CDR3 totals 16 residues. The CDR3 DNA sequence: TGTGCCAGCAGCCCACCGGGACAGGGGGCCGCCGGGGAGCTGTTTTTT. This sequence encodes CASSPPGQGAAGELFF.

The chain couples TRBV18 to TRBJ1-5; D is ambiguous. Germline V CDR1 and CDR2: KGHSH, LQKENI. The CDR3 contains 15 residues. Between the trimmed V and J ends, which lost 2 bases and 8 bases, there was a span of 16 bases. CDR3 protein: CASSPRYLVGEPQHF. Written as DNA, the CDR3 is TGTGCCAGCTCACCAAGGTACCTCGTGGGTGAGCCCCAGCATTTT.

For the CDR3, the DNA is TGCGCCAGCAGCCAAGTTCTGGGTTCAACTAATGAAAAACTGTTTTTT. It encodes CASSQVLGSTNEKLFF. The chain employs TRBV4-3 and TRBJ1-4; D remains unclear. V lost 1 base and J 0 bases, leaving 9 bases between the germline ends. Germline lookup yields CDR1 LGHNA and CDR2 YSLEER. The CDR3 runs 16 residues.

There are a few counts of this clonotype. The chain uses TRBV20-1 and TRBJ2-5, with D tentatively TRBD1 (6 bases). Germline CDR1 DFQATT, CDR2 SNEGSKA (reference sequence). Deletions cut 5 bases from V and 1 base from J, with 17 bases between. The CDR3 loop spans 15 amino acids. The CDR3 is CSAATPGQIQETQYF. The CDR3 DNA reads as TGCAGTGCTGCCACCCCCGGACAGATCCAAGAGACCCAGTACTTC.

This clonotype was observed a few times. This may be a read error, as it is one base from a much larger clone. The V call is TRBV7-8, the J call TRBJ2-2; no reliable D call. This CDR3 has 16 residues. Germline loops: CDR1 SGHVS, CDR2 FQNEAQ. The CDR3 region has the DNA TGTGCCTGCAGCTTATTCGGCTATTCGAACACCGGGGAGCTGTTTTTT. It encodes CACSLFGYSNTGELFF.

The chain combines TRBV6-5 with TRBJ2-1; a possible D gene is TRBD1 (5 bases). Germline V CDR1 and CDR2: MNHEY, SVGAGI. The germline V and J ends were trimmed by 2 bases and 3 bases, with 14 bases remaining between them. CDR3 length: 16 residues. CDR3 bases: TGTGCCAGCAGTTACCAGGGCCACCTACTCTACAATGAGCAGTTCTTC. Translated: CASSYQGHLLYNEQFF.

The rearrangement joins TRBV6-5 to TRBJ2-1, with unresolved D. The germline V gene encodes CDR1 MNHEY and CDR2 SVGAGI. There are 15 residues in the CDR3. The V gene lost 7 bases and the J gene lost 0 bases, with 13 bases spanning the gap. In DNA, the CDR3 is TGTGCCAGCAACCGTTCTGGGGTCTCCTACAATGAGCAGTTCTTC. It translates to CASNRSGVSYNEQFF.

This clonotype occurred a few times. The chain is built from TRBV25-1 and TRBJ1-6, with 9 positions matching TRBD1. CDR1 is MGHDK, CDR2 SYGVNS, per germline. The junction had 23 bases not matched to a gene; V was cut back by 0 bases and J by 8 bases. There are 22 residues in the CDR3. CDR3 nucleotide sequence: TGTGCCAGCAGTGAATATTATCTAGGGACAGGGAGAGCACCATTTGCTGATTCACCCCTCCACTTT. This codes for CASSEYYLGTGRAPFADSPLHF.

V usage is TRBV27 and J usage is TRBJ2-6; weak D call: TRBD1 (5 bases). Trimming removed 5 bases at V and 0 bases at J, with 11 bases between. CDR1 MNHEY and CDR2 SMNVEV come from the germline V gene (reference sequence). The CDR3 is made up of 16 amino acids. The CDR3 DNA follows: TGTGCCAGCAGTGGCCGACAGAGCTCTGGGGCCAACGTCCTGACTTTC. Translating it yields CASSGRQSSGANVLTF.

The genes are TRBV6-6 and TRBJ1-3; possible D gene TRBD1, 5 bases. The length of the CDR3 is 19 residues. Trimming stripped 2 bases from V and 4 bases from J, with 24 bases between. Germline V gives CDR1 MNHNY, CDR2 SVGAGI (reference sequence). The CDR3 spells CASSYGPGVLSREGNTIYF. CDR3 nucleotides: TGTGCCAGCAGTTACGGGCCGGGGGTCTTATCGCGGGAAGGAAACACCATATATTTT.

This clonotype was observed many times. The chain combines TRBV9 with TRBJ1-2, with unresolved D. Trimming shortened V by 0 bases and J by 1 base, and 16 bases separated the two germline ends. Germline V gene sequence: CDR1 SGDLS, CDR2 YYNGEE. The CDR3 runs 17 residues. CDR3 sequence: CASSVGDINPFNYGYTF. In nucleotides, the CDR3 is TGTGCCAGCAGCGTAGGCGATATAAACCCTTTTAACTATGGCTACACCTTC.

There are a few counts of this clonotype. This rearrangement joins TRBV2 to TRBJ1-2; D may be TRBD1 (5 bases). V lost 8 bases to trimming and J lost 8 bases, with 15 bases between them. CDR1 SNHLY and CDR2 FYNNEI come from the germline V gene. This CDR3 region has 12 residues. DNA of the CDR3: TGTGCCAGCCTCGAGGGGAGAGGGGGCTACACCTTC. This codes for CASLEGRGGYTF.

The J gene is TRBJ2-3, the V gene TRBV9; D ambiguous. Germline CDR1 and CDR2: SGDLS and YYNGEE. V was shortened by 0 bases and J by 0 bases, with 8 bases between the two germline ends. The CDR3 totals 15 residues. CDR3 loop: CASSVGPPSTDTQYF. The CDR3 DNA follows: TGTGCCAGCAGCGTAGGTCCACCTAGCACAGATACGCAGTATTTT.

The chain employs TRBV20-1 and TRBJ2-6; D remains ambiguous. The germline gives CDR1 DFQATT, CDR2 SNEGSKA (reference sequence). V gave up 0 bases and J gave up 0 bases, with 15 bases separating them. The CDR3 is 18 residues long. The CDR3 DNA reads TGCAGTGCTAGAGATCGGAGCTCCAACCCCTCTGGGGCCAACGTCCTGACTTTC. Translation gives CSARDRSSNPSGANVLTF.

This clonotype has only a few counts. The V and J genes are TRBV20-1 and TRBJ2-3; TRBD1 is a possible D gene (5 bases). Trimming left V 0 bases short and J 1 base short, with 11 bases between. Germline-derived CDR1 and CDR2 are DFQATT and SNEGSKA (reference sequence). The CDR3 totals 15 residues. In DNA form, the CDR3 reads TGCAGTGCTAGAGATGACTCCAGGGGCACAGATACGCAGTATTTT. It encodes CSARDDSRGTDTQYF.